Shown below are 19 T cell receptor beta chains from a single sample sequenced in a study of OX40 agonist ivuxolimab in advanced cancers. Profiling relied on immunoSEQ multiplex PCR, and the TCRdb table lists in-frame clones only, not all of them. The repertoire holds roughly 110,000 clones, with more than 85% as singletons. The specimen comprised CD4+ or CD8+ T cells sorted from blood, sampled in a trial of the OX40 agonist ivuxolimab. Receptors originate from an adult with an advanced solid tumor such as melanoma, head and neck, liver or kidney cancer.

The V call is TRBV5-1, the J call TRBJ2-2, with D unresolved. The V gene's germline CDR1 is SGHRS and CDR2 YFSETQ. The length of the CDR3 is 15 residues. V lost 0 bases and J lost 1, with 7 bases in between. The CDR3 sequence is CASSLAAENTGELFF. CDR3 coding DNA: TGCGCCAGCAGCTTGGCCGCTGAGAACACCGGGGAGCTGTTTTTT. Drawing the rest from reference TRBV5-1 and TRBJ2-2, the complete variable domain is KAGVTQTPRYLIKTRGQQVTLSCSPISGHRSVSWYQQTPGQGLQFLFEYFSETQRNKGNFPGRFSGRQFSNSRSEMNVSTLELGDSALYLCASSLAAENTGELFFGEGSRLTVL.

The chain recombines TRBV5-1 with TRBJ2-7, with 13 bases aligning to TRBD2. The germline V gene has CDR1 SGHRS and CDR2 YFSETQ. The CDR3 has 18 amino acids. V was clipped by 2 bases and J by 3 bases; unmatched bases: 11. The CDR3 spells CASSFGLAGAEGFYEQYF. In DNA, the CDR3 is TGCGCCAGCAGCTTTGGACTAGCGGGAGCCGAGGGGTTCTACGAGCAGTACTTC.

This clone was counted between two and nine times. The J gene is TRBJ1-2, the V gene TRBV5-1; weak D call: TRBD1 (5 bases). Trimming cost V 3 bases and J 5 bases, with 8 bases left between them. The germline V gene encodes CDR1 SGHRS and CDR2 YFSETQ. This CDR3 comprises 12 residues. Written as DNA, the CDR3 is TGCGCCAGCAGCTACGGGGCGTATGGCTACACCTTC. It translates to CASSYGAYGYTF.

The gene calls are TRBV6-6 and TRBJ1-5; D is uncertain. The CDR3 runs 13 residues. Germline lookup yields CDR1 MNHNY and CDR2 SVGAGI (reference sequence). V was shortened by 6 bases and J by 9 bases, with 15 bases between the two germline ends. CDR3 loop: CASSLDPLSPQHF. In nucleotides, the CDR3 is TGTGCCAGCAGCTTGGACCCTCTGTCGCCCCAGCATTTT.

The J gene is TRBJ2-5, the V gene TRBV7-2; 9 bases map to TRBD2. This CDR3 has 16 amino acids. After removal of 0 bases from V and 3 bases from J, the junction contained 5 bases not matched to a gene. Per the germline V gene, CDR1 is SGHTA and CDR2 is FQGNSA. As DNA, the CDR3 is TGTGCCAGCAGCTTAGCTGATCTAGCGGGAAAAGAGACCCAGTACTTC. Its protein is CASSLADLAGKETQYF.

This chain links TRBV30 with TRBJ1-2, with D possibly TRBD1 on 5 matching bases. Trimming cost V 2 bases and J 2 bases, with 18 bases left between them. The CDR3 loop spans 16 amino acids. Germline lookup yields CDR1 GTSNPN and CDR2 SVGIG (reference sequence). For the CDR3, the DNA is TGTGCCTGGAGTTGGAAATCGGGGGGGAAAAACTATGGCTACACCTTC. It yields the protein CAWSWKSGGKNYGYTF.

The V gene is TRBV7-6, the J gene TRBJ1-1; D gene uncertain. The CDR3 consists of 15 residues. Trimming took 1 base from V and 0 from J, leaving 9 bases between them. Germline V lookup: CDR1 SGHVS, CDR2 FNYEAQ. The chain's CDR3 is CASSLGGHLNTEAFF. As DNA, the CDR3 is TGTGCCAGCAGCTTAGGTGGGCACTTGAACACTGAAGCTTTCTTT.

This sequence joins TRBV28 and TRBJ2-7, with D tentatively TRBD1 (6 bases). CDR3 size: 14 residues. CDR1 MDHEN and CDR2 SYDVKM come from the germline V gene. The germline V and J ends were trimmed by 3 bases and 0 bases, with 9 bases remaining between them. The DNA for the CDR3 is TGTGCCAGCAGTTTTCGACAGGTCTCCTACGAGCAGTACTTC. Amino acid sequence: CASSFRQVSYEQYF.

The chain's CDR3 is CASSPLENTEAFF. CDR3 DNA: TGCGCCAGCAGCCCCCTAGAGAACACTGAAGCTTTCTTT. This chain joins TRBV5-1 and TRBJ1-1; D gene ambiguous. CDR1 and CDR2 (germline): SGHRS, YFSETQ. This CDR3 contains 13 residues. The V end lost 4 bases, the J end lost 1 base, and 8 bases lay between the germline ends.

V is TRBV29-1 and J is TRBJ1-2; TRBD1 is a possible D gene (5 bases). The CDR3 sequence is 14 residues long. Germline assignment: CDR1 SQVTM and CDR2 ANQGSEA. V was clipped by 6 bases and J by 4 bases, with 18 bases between them. DNA for the CDR3: TGCAGCGTCGGGGGTGAGGGCTTTCGCTATGGCTACACCTTC. It is translated as CSVGGEGFRYGYTF.

The rearrangement joins TRBV7-2 to TRBJ1-5, with TRBD1 matching over 7 bases. The CDR3 covers 14 residues. Germline values: CDR1 SGHTA, CDR2 FQGNSA. V was pared by 5 bases and J by 6 bases, with 7 bases of the junction left unmatched. The CDR3 nucleotides are TGTGCCAGCAGCAGTTTAGGGGGCGGTCAGCCCCAGCATTTT. This codes for CASSSLGGGQPQHF.

This sequence joins TRBV4-1 and TRBJ1-1; D is uncertain. V lost 4 bases, J lost 3 bases, and 15 bases lay in between. Germline V lookup: CDR1 MGHRA, CDR2 YSYEKL. This CDR3 spans 15 amino acids. The CDR3 loop reads CASSRRSREHTEAFF. The CDR3 DNA reads TGCGCCAGCAGCCGGAGGTCCAGAGAACACACTGAAGCTTTCTTT.

The rearrangement uses TRBV9 and TRBJ2-7; 7 nucleotides agree with TRBD2. The CDR3 extends over 15 amino acids. Trimming cost V 0 bases and J 2 bases; bases outside gene matches: 5. Per germline, CDR1 SGDLS and CDR2 YYNGEE. CDR3 loop: CASSVEGGSTYEQYF. The CDR3 DNA is TGTGCCAGCAGCGTAGAAGGCGGGAGCACCTACGAGCAGTACTTC.

The chain employs TRBV5-1 and TRBJ2-7; 11 positions match TRBD2. Unmatched junction bases numbered 9, after V lost 4 bases and J lost 3 bases. Germline assignment: CDR1 SGHRS and CDR2 YFSETQ. This CDR3 has 16 amino acids. CDR3 sequence reads: CASSPTSGVLLYEQYF. CDR3 in DNA: TGCGCCAGCAGCCCGACTAGCGGGGTACTTCTCTACGAGCAGTACTTC.

The chain couples TRBV4-1 to TRBJ2-7, with TRBD1 matching over 7 bases. The CDR3 runs 16 residues. Unmatched junction bases numbered 7, after V lost 1 base and J lost 1 base. Germline V gene data show CDR1 as MGHRA and CDR2 as YSYEKL. The CDR3 protein is CASSQAFGTDSYEQYF. The CDR3 region has the DNA TGCGCCAGCAGCCAAGCTTTCGGGACAGATTCCTACGAGCAGTACTTC.

This clone has only a few counts. V and J are TRBV11-3 and TRBJ2-5, with D perhaps assigned TRBD1 or TRBD2 (5 bases each). From germline, CDR1 is SGHNT and CDR2 YENEEA. The germline V and J ends were trimmed by 1 base and 7 bases, with 16 bases remaining between them. This CDR3 has 15 amino acids. The CDR3 DNA follows: TGTGCCAGCAGCTTAGGGGACGGGCTTCAGGGGACCCAGTACTTC. This sequence encodes CASSLGDGLQGTQYF.

This clone was detected once. The rearrangement uses TRBV7-3 and TRBJ2-2, with 12 bases matching TRBD2. This CDR3 has 16 residues. Germline V gene sequence: CDR1 SGHTA, CDR2 FQGTGA. V gave up 5 bases and J gave up 6 bases; unmatched junction bases: 7. CDR3 bases: TGTGCCAGCAGCCCAGGGGCTAGCGGGAGGGCCGGGGAGCTGTTTTTT. Protein: CASSPGASGRAGELFF.

The J gene is TRBJ1-4, the V gene TRBV2; D gene unclear. The V end was cut by 7 bases, the J end by 0 bases, with 12 bases between. The germline CDR1 and CDR2 sequences are SNHLY and FYNNEI. CDR3 size: 15 residues. Here the CDR3 DNA reads TGTGCCAGCACTCGAAGGGAGGCAACTAATGAAAAACTGTTTTTT. It yields the protein CASTRREATNEKLFF.

This chain connects TRBV19 to TRBJ2-5, with 7 positions matching TRBD1. With 5 bases clipped from V and 0 bases from J, the junction kept 3 bases outside the gene matches. This CDR3 contains 14 residues. CDR1 is LNHDA, CDR2 SQIVND, per germline (reference sequence). The CDR3 DNA is TGTGCCAGTAGTCGTGACAGGGACCAAGAGACCCAGTACTTC. Protein: CASSRDRDQETQYF.